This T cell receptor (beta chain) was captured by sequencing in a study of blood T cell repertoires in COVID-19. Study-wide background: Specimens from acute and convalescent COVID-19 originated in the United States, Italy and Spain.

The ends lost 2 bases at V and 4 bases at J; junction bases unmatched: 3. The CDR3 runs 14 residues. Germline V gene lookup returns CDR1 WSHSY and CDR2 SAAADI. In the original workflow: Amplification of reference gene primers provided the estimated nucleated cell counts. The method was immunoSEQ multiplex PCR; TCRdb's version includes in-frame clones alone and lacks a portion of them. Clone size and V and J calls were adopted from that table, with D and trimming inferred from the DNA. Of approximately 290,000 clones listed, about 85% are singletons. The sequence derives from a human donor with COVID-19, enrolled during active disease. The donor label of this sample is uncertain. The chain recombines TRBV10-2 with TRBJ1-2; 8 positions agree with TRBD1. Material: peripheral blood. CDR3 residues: CASSEAGGSYGYTF. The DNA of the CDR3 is TGCGCCAGCAGTGAGGCAGGGGGCAGCTATGGCTACACCTTC.